These 11 T cell receptor beta chains originate from one sample sequenced in a study of T-cell memory formation after mild COVID-19. In TCRdb, the 5' RACE reads were re-called with MiXCR into one record per CDR3 protein. The repertoire has 300,000 to 350,000 distinct CDR3 sequences, 15% to 20% of them found once; the top ten carry roughly 21%. The sample was PBMCs or a T cell subset sorted from them (not recorded which). The receptors come from a man aged 18-30 years who had mild COVID-19 (a few samples of this study predate the infection). Cell type and time point are not known.

This clonotype turned up a few times. The chain carries TRBV5-1 and TRBJ2-5; D is uncertain. CDR3 length: 12 residues. The V end was cut by 4 bases, the J end by 2 bases, with 6 bases between. CDR1 is SGHRS, CDR2 YFSETQ, per germline. CDR3 coding DNA: TGCGCCAGCAGCCGGCAGCAAGAGACCCAGTACTTC. Its translation: CASSRQQETQYF.

This clonotype has a single count. This sequence joins TRBV27 and TRBJ2-5; 8 bases are a match to TRBD1. With 7 bases clipped from V and 6 bases from J, the junction kept 10 bases outside the gene matches. The CDR3 spans 14 residues. Germline values: CDR1 MNHEY, CDR2 SMNVEV (reference sequence). The CDR3 DNA follows: TGTGCCAGCATGGGGACCACAGGGGGAAAGACCCAGTACTTC. Translation gives CASMGTTGGKTQYF.

The sample holds a few counts of this clonotype. The chain carries TRBV7-2 and TRBJ2-7, with D possibly being TRBD2 (7 bases). The germline V gene has CDR1 SGHTA and CDR2 FQGNSA. The CDR3 is 14 amino acids. Trimming took 4 bases from V and 1 from J, leaving 11 bases between them. The CDR3 bases are TGTGCCAGCAGCTGGGGAGGGGGATCCTACGAGCAGTACTTC. Its protein is CASSWGGGSYEQYF.

This clonotype was seen a few times. The gene calls are TRBV10-2 and TRBJ1-5, with D perhaps matching TRBD1 (5 bases). CDR1 is WSHSY, CDR2 SAAADI, per germline. V was pared by 7 bases and J by 7 bases, with 14 bases between. CDR3 length: 13 residues. The CDR3 loop is CASNPSGLQPQHF. For the CDR3, the DNA is TGCGCCAGCAACCCCTCAGGGTTACAGCCCCAGCATTTT.

This rearrangement joins TRBV4-1 to TRBJ2-7, with a tentative D call TRBD2 (6 bases). The V end lost 3 bases, the J end lost 5 bases, and 11 bases lay between the germline ends. The germline V gene encodes CDR1 MGHRA and CDR2 YSYEKL. The CDR3 has 13 amino acids. CDR3 sequence: CASSHPWEDEQYF. In DNA form, the CDR3 reads TGCGCCAGCAGCCACCCATGGGAGGACGAGCAGTACTTC.

The V gene is TRBV20-1, the J gene TRBJ1-2; 7 positions match TRBD1. CDR1 and CDR2 (germline): DFQATT, SNEGSKA (reference sequence). The CDR3 has 18 residues. Unmatched junction bases numbered 18, after V lost 0 bases and J lost 5 bases. The CDR3 DNA reads TGCAGTGCTAGAGACCGGACAGGTTTGGTGGTTGGACCGTATGGCTACACCTTC. Residues: CSARDRTGLVVGPYGYTF.

This clonotype was observed a handful of times. The chain has TRBV29-1 and TRBJ2-3, with 9 positions matching TRBD1. The germline CDR1 and CDR2 sequences are SQVTM and ANQGSEA. Trimming removed 6 bases from V and 1 base from J; junction bases left unmatched: 5. The CDR3 extends over 14 amino acids. CDR3 DNA sequence: TGCAGCGTAGTGGACAGGGGTCGCACAGATACGCAGTATTTT. Its translation: CSVVDRGRTDTQYF.

This chain connects TRBV10-3 to TRBJ2-1; D gene unclear. This CDR3 spans 14 amino acids. Germline V gene lookup returns CDR1 ENHRY and CDR2 SYGVKD. Trimming removed 0 bases at V and 8 bases at J, with 11 bases between. CDR3 DNA: TGTGCCATCAGTGAGTCCATAAGGAACGATGAGCAGTTCTTC. It translates to CAISESIRNDEQFF.

This clonotype was counted only a few times. This sequence joins TRBV7-9 and TRBJ2-3; TRBD1 aligns across 7 bases. Germline trimming cut 5 bases from V and 2 bases from J; bases unmatched to any gene: 4. CDR1 and CDR2 (germline): SEHNR, FQNEAQ (reference sequence). The CDR3 is 14 residues long. CDR3 sequence reads: CASSPGTATDTQYF. CDR3 coding DNA: TGTGCCAGCAGCCCGGGGACAGCCACAGATACGCAGTATTTT.

The chain combines TRBV7-2 with TRBJ1-2; 9 nucleotides agree with TRBD1. The CDR3 consists of 16 residues. J lost 6 bases, V lost 3 bases, and 11 bases had no gene match. Germline values: CDR1 SGHTA, CDR2 FQGNSA. CDR3 region: CASSFRLRTGADGYTF. The CDR3 DNA follows: TGTGCCAGCAGCTTTCGGCTAAGGACAGGGGCCGATGGCTACACCTTC.

CDR3 bases: TGTGCCACCAGTGATCGACTAGCGGGGGGGCCGGATACGCAGTATTTT. It codes for CATSDRLAGGPDTQYF. The chain joins TRBV24-1 to TRBJ2-3; 14 nucleotides line up with TRBD2. The germline V gene has CDR1 KGHDR and CDR2 SFDVKD. The CDR3 runs 16 residues. The junction had 4 bases not matched to a gene; V was cut back by 3 bases and J by 6 bases.